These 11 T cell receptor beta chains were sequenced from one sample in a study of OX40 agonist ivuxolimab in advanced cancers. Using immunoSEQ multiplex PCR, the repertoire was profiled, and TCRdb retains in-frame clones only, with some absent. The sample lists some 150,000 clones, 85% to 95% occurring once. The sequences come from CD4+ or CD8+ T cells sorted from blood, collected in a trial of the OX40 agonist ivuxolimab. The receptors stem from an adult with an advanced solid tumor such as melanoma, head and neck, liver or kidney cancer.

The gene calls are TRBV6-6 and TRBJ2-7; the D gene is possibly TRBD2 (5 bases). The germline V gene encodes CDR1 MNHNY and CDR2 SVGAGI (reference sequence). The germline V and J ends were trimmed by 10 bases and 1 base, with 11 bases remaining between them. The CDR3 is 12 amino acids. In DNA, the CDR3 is TGTGCCACCCGGACTGGTTCCTACGAGCAGTACTTC. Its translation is CATRTGSYEQYF.

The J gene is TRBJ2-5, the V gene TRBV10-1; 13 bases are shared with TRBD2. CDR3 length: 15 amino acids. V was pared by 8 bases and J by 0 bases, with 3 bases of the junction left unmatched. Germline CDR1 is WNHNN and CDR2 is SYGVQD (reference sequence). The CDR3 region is CASSGTSGDQETQYF. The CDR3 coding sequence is TGCGCCAGCTCGGGGACTAGCGGGGACCAAGAGACCCAGTACTTC.

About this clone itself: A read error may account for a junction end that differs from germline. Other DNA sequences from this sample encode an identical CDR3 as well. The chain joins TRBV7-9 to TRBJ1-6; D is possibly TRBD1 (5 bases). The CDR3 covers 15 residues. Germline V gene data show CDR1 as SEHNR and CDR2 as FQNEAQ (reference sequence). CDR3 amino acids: CASSEQGRGNSPLHF. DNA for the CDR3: TGTGCCAGCAGCGAGCAGGGCAGAGGTAATTCGCCCCTCCACTTT.

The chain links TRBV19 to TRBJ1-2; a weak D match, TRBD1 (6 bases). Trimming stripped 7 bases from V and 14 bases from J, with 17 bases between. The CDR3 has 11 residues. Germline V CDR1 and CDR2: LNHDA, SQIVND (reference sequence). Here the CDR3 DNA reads TGTGCCAGTAAACTCGGTAACAGGGAGACCTTC. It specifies CASKLGNRETF. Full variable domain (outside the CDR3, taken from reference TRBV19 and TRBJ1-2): DGGITQSPKYLFRKEGQNVTLSCEQNLNHDAMYWYRQDPGQGLRLIYYSQIVNDFQKGDIAEGYSVSREKKESFPLTVTSAQKNPTAFYLCASKLGNRETFGSGTRLTVV.

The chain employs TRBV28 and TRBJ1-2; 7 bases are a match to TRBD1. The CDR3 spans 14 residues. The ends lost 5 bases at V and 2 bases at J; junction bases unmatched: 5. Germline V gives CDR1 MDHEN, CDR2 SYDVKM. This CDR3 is CASSEQGQNYGYTF. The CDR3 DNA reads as TGTGCCAGCAGTGAACAGGGACAGAACTATGGCTACACCTTC.

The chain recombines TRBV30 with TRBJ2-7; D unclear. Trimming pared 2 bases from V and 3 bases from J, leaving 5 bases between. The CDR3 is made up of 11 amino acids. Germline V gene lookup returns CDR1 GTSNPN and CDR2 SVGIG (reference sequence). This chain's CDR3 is CAWSTSYEQYF. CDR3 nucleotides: TGTGCCTGGAGTACAAGCTACGAGCAGTACTTC.

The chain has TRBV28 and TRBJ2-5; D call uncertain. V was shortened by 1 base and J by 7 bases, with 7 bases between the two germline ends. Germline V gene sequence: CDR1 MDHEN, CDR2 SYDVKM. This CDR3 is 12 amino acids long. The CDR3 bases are TGTGCCAGCAGTTTATCTCGCCGGACCCAGTACTTC. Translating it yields CASSLSRRTQYF.

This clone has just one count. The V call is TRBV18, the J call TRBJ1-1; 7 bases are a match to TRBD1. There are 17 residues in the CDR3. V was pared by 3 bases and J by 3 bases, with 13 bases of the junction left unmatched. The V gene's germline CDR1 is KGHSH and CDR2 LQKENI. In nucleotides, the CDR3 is TGTGCCAGCTCACCTATCGAAAGGACCACAGGGGACACTGAAGCTTTCTTT. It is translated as CASSPIERTTGDTEAFF.

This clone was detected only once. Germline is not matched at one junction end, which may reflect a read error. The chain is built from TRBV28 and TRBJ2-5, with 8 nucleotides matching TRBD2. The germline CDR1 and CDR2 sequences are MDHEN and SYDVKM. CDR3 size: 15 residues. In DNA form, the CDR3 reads TGTGCCAGCAGTTCTGCGGGAGGCCTCCAAGAGGCCCAGTACTTC. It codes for CASSSAGGLQEAQYF.

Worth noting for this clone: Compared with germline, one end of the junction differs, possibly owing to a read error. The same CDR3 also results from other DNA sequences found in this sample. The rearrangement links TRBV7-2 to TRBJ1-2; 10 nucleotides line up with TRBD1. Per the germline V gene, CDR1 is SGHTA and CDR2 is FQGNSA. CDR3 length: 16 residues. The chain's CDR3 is CASSQVFGTGAYGYTF. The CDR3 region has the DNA TGCGCCAGCAGCCAAGTGTTTGGGACAGGGGCCTATGGCTACACCTTC.

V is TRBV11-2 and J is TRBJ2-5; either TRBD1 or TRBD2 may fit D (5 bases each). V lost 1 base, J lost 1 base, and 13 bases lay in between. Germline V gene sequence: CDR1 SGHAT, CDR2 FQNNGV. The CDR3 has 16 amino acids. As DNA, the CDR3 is TGTGCCAGCAGCTTAGCGGGACCGGGACCCCAAGAGACCCAGTACTTC. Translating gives CASSLAGPGPQETQYF. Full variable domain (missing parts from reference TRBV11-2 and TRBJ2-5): EAGVAQSPRYKIIEKRQSVAFWCNPISGHATLYWYQQILGQGPKLLIQFQNNGVVDDSQLPKDRFSAERLKGVDSTLKIQPAKLEDSAVYLCASSLAGPGPQETQYFGPGTRLLVL.